This record covers a single T cell receptor (beta chain). This record comes from a study of shared clonotypes between healthy human individuals. V gave up 1 base and J gave up 8 bases, with 14 bases separating them. The V gene's germline CDR1 is MDHEN and CDR2 SYDVKM. There are 14 residues in the CDR3. CD45RA+ naive and CD45RA-negative memory subsets were separated from CD4+ cells. This table comes from immunoSEQ multiplex PCR, and its TCRdb copy is limited to in-frame clones, with some not included. The table includes about 680,000 clones, 55% to 85% detected once. The sequence derives from a woman in her twenties or thirties in good health. The rearrangement joins TRBV28 to TRBJ1-2; D is unclear. The source material was memory CD4+ T cells sorted from blood. As to subset: CD45RA-negative fraction. The CDR3 loop is CASSLFRPTGGYTF. The CDR3 DNA follows: TGTGCCAGCAGTTTATTCAGGCCCACGGGAGGCTACACCTTC.